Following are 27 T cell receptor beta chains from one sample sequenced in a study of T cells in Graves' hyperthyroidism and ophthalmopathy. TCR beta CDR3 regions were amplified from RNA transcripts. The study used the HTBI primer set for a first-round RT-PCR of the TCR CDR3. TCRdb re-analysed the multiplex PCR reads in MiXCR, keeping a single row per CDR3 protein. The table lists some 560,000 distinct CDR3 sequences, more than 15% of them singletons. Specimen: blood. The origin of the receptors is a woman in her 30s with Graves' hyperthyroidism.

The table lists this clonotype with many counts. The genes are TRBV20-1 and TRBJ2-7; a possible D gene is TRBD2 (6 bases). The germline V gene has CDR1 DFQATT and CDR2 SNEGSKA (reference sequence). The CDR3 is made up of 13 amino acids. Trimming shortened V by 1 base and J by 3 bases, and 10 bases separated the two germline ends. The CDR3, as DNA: TGCAGTGCTAGAGTCGGCGGGGTCTACGAGCAGTACTTC. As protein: CSARVGGVYEQYF.

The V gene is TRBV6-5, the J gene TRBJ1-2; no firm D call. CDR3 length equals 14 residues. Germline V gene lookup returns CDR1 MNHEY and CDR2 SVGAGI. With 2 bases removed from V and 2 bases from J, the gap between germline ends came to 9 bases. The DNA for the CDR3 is TGTGCCAGCAGTTACATCGTTGGAAACTATGGCTACACCTTC. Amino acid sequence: CASSYIVGNYGYTF.

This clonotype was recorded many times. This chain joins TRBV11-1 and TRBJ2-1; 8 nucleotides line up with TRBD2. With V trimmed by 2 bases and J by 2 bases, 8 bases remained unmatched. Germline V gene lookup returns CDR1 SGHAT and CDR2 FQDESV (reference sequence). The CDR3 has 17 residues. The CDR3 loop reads CASSLKLDGRAYNEQFF. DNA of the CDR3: TGTGCCAGCAGCTTAAAGTTAGACGGGAGGGCCTACAATGAGCAGTTCTTC. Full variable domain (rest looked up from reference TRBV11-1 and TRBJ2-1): EAEVAQSPRYKITEKSQAVAFWCDPISGHATLYWYRQILGQGPELLVQFQDESVVDDSQLPKDRFSAERLKGVDSTLKIQPAELGDSAMYLCASSLKLDGRAYNEQFFGPGTRLTVL.

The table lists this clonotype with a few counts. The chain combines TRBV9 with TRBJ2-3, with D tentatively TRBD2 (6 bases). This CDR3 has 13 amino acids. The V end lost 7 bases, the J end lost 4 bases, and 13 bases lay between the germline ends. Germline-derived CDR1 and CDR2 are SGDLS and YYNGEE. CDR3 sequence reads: CASQTRTADTQYF. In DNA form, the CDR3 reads TGTGCCAGCCAGACTAGAACGGCAGATACGCAGTATTTT. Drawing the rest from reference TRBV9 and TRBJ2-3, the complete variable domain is DSGVTQTPKHLITATGQRVTLRCSPRSGDLSVYWYQQSLDQGLQFLIQYYNGEERAKGNILERFSAQQFPDLHSELNLSSLELGDSALYFCASQTRTADTQYFGPGTRLTVL.

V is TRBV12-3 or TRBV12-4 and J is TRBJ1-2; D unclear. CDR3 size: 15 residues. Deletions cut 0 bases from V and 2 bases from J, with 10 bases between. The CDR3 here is CASSLALSGNYGYTF. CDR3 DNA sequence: TGTGCCAGCAGTTTAGCGCTTTCGGGGAACTATGGCTACACCTTC.

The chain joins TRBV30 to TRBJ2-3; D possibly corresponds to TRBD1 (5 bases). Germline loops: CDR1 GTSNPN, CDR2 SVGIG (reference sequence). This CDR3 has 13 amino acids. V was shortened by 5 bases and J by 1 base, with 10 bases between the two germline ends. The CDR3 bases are TGTGCCTGGTGTTTAGGGGGCACAGATACGCAGTATTTT. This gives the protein CAWCLGGTDTQYF.

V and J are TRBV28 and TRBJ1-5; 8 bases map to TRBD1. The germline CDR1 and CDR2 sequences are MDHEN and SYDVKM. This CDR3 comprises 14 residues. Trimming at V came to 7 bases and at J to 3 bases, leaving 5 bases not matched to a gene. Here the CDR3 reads CASTLDRDNQPQHF. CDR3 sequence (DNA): TGTGCCAGCACTCTGGACAGGGACAATCAGCCCCAGCATTTT.

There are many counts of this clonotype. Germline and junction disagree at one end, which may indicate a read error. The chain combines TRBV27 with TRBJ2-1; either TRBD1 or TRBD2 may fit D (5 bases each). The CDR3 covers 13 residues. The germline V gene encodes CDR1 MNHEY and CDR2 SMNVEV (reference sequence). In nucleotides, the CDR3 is TGCGCCAGCAGCTTGGGACGAAACAATGAGCAGTTCTTC. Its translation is CASSLGRNNEQFF.

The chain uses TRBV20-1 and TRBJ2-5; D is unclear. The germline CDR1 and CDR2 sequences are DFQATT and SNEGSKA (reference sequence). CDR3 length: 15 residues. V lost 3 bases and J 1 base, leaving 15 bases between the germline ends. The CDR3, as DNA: TGCAGTGCTAGTTTGCCCCTGCAGGCCCAAGAGACCCAGTACTTC. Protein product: CSASLPLQAQETQYF.

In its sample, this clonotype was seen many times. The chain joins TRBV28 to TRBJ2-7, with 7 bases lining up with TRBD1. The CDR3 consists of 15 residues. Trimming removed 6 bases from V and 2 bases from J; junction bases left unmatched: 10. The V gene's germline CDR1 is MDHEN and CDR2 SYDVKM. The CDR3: CASSLTGVETYEQYF. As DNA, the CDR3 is TGTGCCAGCAGCTTAACAGGGGTGGAGACCTACGAGCAGTACTTC.

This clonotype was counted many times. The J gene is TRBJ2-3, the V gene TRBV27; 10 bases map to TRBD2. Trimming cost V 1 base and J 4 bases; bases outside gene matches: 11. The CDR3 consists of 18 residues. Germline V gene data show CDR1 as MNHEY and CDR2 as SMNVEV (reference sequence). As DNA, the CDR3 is TGTGCCAGCAGTTTATTGAGCGGGAGGGCCGGTTTGGCAGATACGCAGTATTTT. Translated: CASSLLSGRAGLADTQYF.

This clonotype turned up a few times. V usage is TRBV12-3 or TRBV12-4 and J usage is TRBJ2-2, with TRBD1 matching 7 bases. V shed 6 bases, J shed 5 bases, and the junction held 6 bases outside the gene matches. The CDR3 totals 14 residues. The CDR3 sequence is CASSQGQRTGELFF. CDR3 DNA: TGTGCCAGCAGCCAGGGACAGAGGACCGGGGAGCTGTTTTTT.

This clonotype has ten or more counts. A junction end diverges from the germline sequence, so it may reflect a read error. CDR3 DNA sequence: TGCGCCAGCGGCTTGGTGGACAGGGGGCCTATTGACACTGAAGCTTTCTTT. This sequence encodes CASGLVDRGPIDTEAFF. The chain uses TRBV5-1 and TRBJ1-1, with 11 nucleotides matching TRBD1. Germline CDR1 SGHRS, CDR2 YFSETQ. The CDR3 has 17 amino acids.

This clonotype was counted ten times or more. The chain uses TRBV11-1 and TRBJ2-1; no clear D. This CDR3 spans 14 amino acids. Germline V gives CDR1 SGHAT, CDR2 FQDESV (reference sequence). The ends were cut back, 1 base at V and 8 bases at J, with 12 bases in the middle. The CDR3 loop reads CASSLGWKHDEQFF. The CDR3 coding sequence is TGTGCCAGCAGCTTAGGGTGGAAGCACGATGAGCAGTTCTTC.

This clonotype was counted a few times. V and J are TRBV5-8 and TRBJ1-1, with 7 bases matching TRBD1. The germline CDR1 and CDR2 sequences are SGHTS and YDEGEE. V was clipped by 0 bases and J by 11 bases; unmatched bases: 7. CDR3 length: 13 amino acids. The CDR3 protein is CASSLGGQALAFF. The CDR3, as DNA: TGTGCCAGCAGCTTGGGAGGACAGGCCCTGGCTTTCTTT. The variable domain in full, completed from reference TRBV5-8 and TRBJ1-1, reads EAGVTQSPTHLIKTRGQQATLRCSPISGHTSVYWYQQALGLGLQFLLWYDEGEERNRGNFPPRFSGRQFPNYSSELNVNALELEDSALYLCASSLGGQALAFFGQGTRLTVV.

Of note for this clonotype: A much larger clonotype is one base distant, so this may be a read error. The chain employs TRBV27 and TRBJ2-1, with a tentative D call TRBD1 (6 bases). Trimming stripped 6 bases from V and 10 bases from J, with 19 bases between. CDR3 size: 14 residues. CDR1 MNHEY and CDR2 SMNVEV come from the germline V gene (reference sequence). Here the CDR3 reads CASSSRGGMYEQFF. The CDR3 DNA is TGTGCCAGCAGCTCCAGAGGGGGTATGTACGAGCAGTTCTTC.

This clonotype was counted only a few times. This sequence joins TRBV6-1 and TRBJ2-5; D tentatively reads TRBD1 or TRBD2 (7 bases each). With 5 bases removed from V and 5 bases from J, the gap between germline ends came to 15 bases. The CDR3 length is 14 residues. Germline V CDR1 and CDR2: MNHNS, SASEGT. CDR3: CASSKQGGSETQYF. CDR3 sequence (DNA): TGTGCCAGCAGTAAGCAGGGGGGGTCGGAGACCCAGTACTTC.

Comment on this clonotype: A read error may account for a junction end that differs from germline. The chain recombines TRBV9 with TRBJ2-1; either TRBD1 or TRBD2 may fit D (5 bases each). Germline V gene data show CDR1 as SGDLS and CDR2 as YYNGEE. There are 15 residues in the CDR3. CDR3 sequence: CASSVSGTAYNEQFF. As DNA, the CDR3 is TGTGCCAGCAGCGTTTCCGGGACGGCCTACAATGAGCAGTTTTTC.

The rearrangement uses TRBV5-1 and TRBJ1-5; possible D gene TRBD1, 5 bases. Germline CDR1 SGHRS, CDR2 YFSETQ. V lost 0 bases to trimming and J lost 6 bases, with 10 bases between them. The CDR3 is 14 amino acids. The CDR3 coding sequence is TGCGCCAGCAGCTTGGGAGGGGAGGGTCAGCCCCAGCATTTT. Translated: CASSLGGEGQPQHF.

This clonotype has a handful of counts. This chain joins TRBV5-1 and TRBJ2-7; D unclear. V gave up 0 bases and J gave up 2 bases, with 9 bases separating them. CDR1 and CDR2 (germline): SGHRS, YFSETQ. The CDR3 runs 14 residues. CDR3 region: CASSLAAETYEQYF. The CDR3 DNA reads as TGCGCCAGCAGCTTGGCGGCGGAGACCTACGAGCAGTACTTC.

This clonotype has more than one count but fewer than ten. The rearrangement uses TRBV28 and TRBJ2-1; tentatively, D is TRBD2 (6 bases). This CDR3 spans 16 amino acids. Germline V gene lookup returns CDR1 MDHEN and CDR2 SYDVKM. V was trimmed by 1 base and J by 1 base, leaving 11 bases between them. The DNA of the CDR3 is TGTGCCAGCAGTTTATCGGCGGGGCGATCCTACAATGAGCAGTTCTTC. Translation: CASSLSAGRSYNEQFF.

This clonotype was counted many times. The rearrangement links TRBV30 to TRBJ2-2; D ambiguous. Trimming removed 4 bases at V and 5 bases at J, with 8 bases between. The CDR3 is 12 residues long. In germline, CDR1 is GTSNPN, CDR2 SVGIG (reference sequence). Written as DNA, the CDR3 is TGTGCCTGGAATGTGGTTACCGGGGAGCTGTTTTTT. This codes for CAWNVVTGELFF.

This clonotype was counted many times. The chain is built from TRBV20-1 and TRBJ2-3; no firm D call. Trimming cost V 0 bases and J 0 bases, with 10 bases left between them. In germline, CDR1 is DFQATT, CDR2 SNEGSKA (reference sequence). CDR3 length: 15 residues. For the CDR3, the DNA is TGCAGTGCTAGAGATCGGGCAGAGAGCACAGATACGCAGTATTTT. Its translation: CSARDRAESTDTQYF.

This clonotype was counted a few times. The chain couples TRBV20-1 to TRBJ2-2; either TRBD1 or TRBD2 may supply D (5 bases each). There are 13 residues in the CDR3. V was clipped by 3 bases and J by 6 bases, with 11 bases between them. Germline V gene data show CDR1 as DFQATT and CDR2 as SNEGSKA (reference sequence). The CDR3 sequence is CSARVGASGELFF. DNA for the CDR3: TGCAGTGCTAGGGTCGGGGCGTCCGGGGAGCTGTTTTTT.

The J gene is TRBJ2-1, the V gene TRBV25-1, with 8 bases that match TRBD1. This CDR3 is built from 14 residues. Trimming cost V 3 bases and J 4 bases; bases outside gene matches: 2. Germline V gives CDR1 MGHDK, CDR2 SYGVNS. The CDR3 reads CASSDRGRYNEQFF. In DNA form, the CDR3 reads TGTGCCAGCAGTGACAGGGGGCGTTACAATGAGCAGTTCTTC.

The DNA for the CDR3 is TGTGCCAGTAGCCCGACAGGGACGGCCAACTATGGCTACACCTTC. It codes for CASSPTGTANYGYTF. The V call is TRBV19, the J call TRBJ1-2; 7 bases are shared with TRBD1. The V gene end was trimmed by 6 bases and the J gene end by 2 bases; junction bases not matched to a gene: 9. Germline assignment: CDR1 LNHDA and CDR2 SQIVND (reference sequence). CDR3 length: 15 amino acids.

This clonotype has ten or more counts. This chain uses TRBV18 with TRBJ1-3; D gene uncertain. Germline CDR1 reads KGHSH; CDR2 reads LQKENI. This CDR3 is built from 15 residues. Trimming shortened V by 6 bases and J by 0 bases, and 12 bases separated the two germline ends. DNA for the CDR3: TGTGCCAGCTCGCTCAGCGGCTTCTCTGGAAACACCATATATTTT. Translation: CASSLSGFSGNTIYF.